The 6 T cell receptor beta chains given below trace back to one sample, sequenced in a study of shared clonotypes between healthy human individuals. Some clones are missing from TCRdb's copy, which holds only in-frame ones; the method was immunoSEQ multiplex PCR. The data hold around 2,000,000 clones, with roughly 91% observed a single time. Naive-designated CD8 cells lacked CD45RO, were positively enriched for CCR7, and omitted terminally differentiated effector memory CD45RA+ cells. Sequencing input: naive CD8+ T cells from PBMCs. The receptors shown here come from a man aged 18 to 30 in good health. Some clones in this sample may be carry-over from other donors' samples.

The V call is TRBV5-1, the J call TRBJ1-5, with 7 nucleotides matching TRBD1. Losses at the gene ends were 3 bases for V and 0 bases for J; bases not matched to a gene: 3. The germline V gene has CDR1 SGHRS and CDR2 YFSETQ. The CDR3 has 15 residues. CDR3 sequence (DNA): TGCGCCAGCAGCTGGGGGACAGATAGCAATCAGCCCCAGCATTTT. The encoded protein is CASSWGTDSNQPQHF.

The chain combines TRBV29-1 with TRBJ2-7; D is unresolved. The CDR3 has 17 amino acids. Germline V gives CDR1 SQVTM, CDR2 ANQGSEA. Trimming cost V 5 bases and J 1 base, with 24 bases left between them. CDR3 sequence reads: CSVSITAFGSGSYEQYF. Written as DNA, the CDR3 is TGCAGCGTTTCTATCACAGCCTTCGGGTCTGGATCCTACGAGCAGTACTTC.

This sequence joins TRBV4-2 and TRBJ2-3, with D perhaps matching TRBD1 or TRBD2 (6 bases each). The CDR3 spans 18 residues. Germline CDR1 is LGHNA and CDR2 is YNFKEQ. With 1 base removed from V and 4 bases from J, the gap between germline ends came to 21 bases. The chain's CDR3 is CASSQAPRGDPGADTQYF. The CDR3, as DNA: TGTGCCAGCAGCCAAGCACCCCGCGGGGACCCAGGGGCAGATACGCAGTATTTT.

The chain uses TRBV14 and TRBJ2-4; possibly TRBD2 for D (6 bases). The V and J ends lost 0 bases and 7 bases respectively, with 10 bases between them. The CDR3 has 14 residues. CDR1 SGHDN and CDR2 FVKESK come from the germline V gene. The CDR3 DNA reads as TGTGCCAGCAGCCAAGAATGGGGGGACAACATTCAGTACTTC. It translates to CASSQEWGDNIQYF.

As to this clone: Other DNA sequences in the same sample also yield this CDR3. V usage is TRBV28 and J usage is TRBJ2-5, with TRBD1 identical over 7 bases. This CDR3 is built from 14 residues. Germline V CDR1 and CDR2: MDHEN, SYDVKM. The junction had 4 bases not matched to a gene; V was cut back by 5 bases and J by 1 base. CDR3 residues: CASSPGDSQETQYF. DNA of the CDR3: TGTGCCAGCAGTCCAGGGGACAGCCAAGAGACCCAGTACTTC.

V usage is TRBV6-1 and J usage is TRBJ1-2, with D perhaps TRBD1 (5 bases). Germline CDR1 and CDR2: MNHNS and SASEGT. The CDR3 spans 16 residues. V was clipped by 3 bases and J by 4 bases, with 18 bases between them. In DNA, the CDR3 is TGTGCCAGCAGTGACAGGGCGCAACGAGTTTTCTATGGCTACACCTTC. As protein: CASSDRAQRVFYGYTF.